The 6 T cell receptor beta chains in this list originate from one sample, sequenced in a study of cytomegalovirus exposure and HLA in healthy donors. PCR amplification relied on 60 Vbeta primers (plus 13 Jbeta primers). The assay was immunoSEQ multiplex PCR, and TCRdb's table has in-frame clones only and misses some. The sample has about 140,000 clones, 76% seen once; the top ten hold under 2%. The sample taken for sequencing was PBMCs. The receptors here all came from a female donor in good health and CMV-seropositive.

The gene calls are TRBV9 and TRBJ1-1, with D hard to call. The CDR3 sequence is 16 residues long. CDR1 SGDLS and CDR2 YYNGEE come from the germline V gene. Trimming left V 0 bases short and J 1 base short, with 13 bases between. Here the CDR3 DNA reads TGTGCCAGCAGCGTAGTACCCGCGCTCCGGAACACTGAAGCTTTCTTT. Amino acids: CASSVVPALRNTEAFF.

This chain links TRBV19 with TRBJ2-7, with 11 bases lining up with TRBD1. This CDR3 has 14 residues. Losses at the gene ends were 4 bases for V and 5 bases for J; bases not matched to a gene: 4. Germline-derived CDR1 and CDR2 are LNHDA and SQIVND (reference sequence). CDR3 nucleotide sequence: TGTGCCAGTAGTAGCCGGGACAGGGGGAACGAGCAGTACTTC. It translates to CASSSRDRGNEQYF.

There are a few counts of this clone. CDR3 loop: CASSLDRGQYEQYF. The CDR3 coding sequence is TGTGCCAGCAGTCTGGACAGGGGGCAATACGAGCAGTACTTC. This chain uses TRBV6-5 with TRBJ2-7; 11 bases agree with TRBD1. The CDR3 has 14 residues. The germline gives CDR1 MNHEY, CDR2 SVGAGI. The V gene end was trimmed by 5 bases and the J gene end by 4 bases; junction bases not matched to a gene: 4.

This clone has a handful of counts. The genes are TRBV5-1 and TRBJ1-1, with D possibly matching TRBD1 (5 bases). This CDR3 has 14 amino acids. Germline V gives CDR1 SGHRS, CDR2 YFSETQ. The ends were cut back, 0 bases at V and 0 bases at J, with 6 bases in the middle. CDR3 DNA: TGCGCCAGCAGCTTGGGACAGATGAACACTGAAGCTTTCTTT. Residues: CASSLGQMNTEAFF.

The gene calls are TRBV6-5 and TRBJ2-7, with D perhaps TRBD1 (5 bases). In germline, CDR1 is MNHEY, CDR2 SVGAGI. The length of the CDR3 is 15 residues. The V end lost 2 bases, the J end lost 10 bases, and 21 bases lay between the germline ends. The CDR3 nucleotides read TGTGCCAGCAGTTACGAGTCATCAGGGAAGGCAGTTCAGTACTTC. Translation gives CASSYESSGKAVQYF.

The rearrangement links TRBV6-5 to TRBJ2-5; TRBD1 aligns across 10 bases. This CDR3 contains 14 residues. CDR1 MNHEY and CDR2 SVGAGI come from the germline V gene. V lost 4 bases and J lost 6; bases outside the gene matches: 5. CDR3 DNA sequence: TGTGCCAGCAGTTCGGACAGGGGGAAAAAGACCCAGTACTTC. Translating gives CASSSDRGKKTQYF.